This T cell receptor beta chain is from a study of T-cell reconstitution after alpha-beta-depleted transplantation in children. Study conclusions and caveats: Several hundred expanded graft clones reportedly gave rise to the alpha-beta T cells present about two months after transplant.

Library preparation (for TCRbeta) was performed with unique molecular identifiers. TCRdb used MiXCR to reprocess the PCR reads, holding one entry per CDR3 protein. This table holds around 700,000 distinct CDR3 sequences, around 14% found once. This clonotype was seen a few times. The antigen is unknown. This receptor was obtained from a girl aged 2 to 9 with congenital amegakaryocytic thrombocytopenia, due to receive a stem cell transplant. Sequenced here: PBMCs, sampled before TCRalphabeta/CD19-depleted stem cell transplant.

CDR3: CASSQPPRGYLYF. The CDR3 DNA follows: TGTGCCAGCAGTCAGCCCCCGAGAGGGTATCTGTACTTC. The chain joins TRBV28 to TRBJ2-7, with D maybe TRBD2 (5 bases). V shed 5 bases and J shed 12 bases, with 20 bases lying between them. Germline lookup yields CDR1 MDHEN and CDR2 SYDVKM. The CDR3 is 13 amino acids.